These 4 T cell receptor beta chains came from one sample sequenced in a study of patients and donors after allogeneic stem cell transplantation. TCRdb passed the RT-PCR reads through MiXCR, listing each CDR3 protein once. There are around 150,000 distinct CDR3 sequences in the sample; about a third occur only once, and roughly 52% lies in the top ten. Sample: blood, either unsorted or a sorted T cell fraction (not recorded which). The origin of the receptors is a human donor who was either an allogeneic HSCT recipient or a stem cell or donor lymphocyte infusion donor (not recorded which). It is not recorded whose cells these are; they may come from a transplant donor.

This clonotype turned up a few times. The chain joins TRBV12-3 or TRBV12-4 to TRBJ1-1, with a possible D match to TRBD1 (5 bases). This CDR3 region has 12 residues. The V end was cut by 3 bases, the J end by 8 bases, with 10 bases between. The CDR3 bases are TGTGCCAGCAGTTTTACCGGGACCGAAGCTTTCTTT. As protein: CASSFTGTEAFF.

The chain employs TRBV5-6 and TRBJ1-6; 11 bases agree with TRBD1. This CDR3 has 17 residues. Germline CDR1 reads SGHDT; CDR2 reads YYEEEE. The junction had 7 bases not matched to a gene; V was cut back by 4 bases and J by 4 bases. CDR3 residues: CASSDGTGGLYNSPLHF. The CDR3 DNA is TGTGCCAGCAGCGACGGGACAGGGGGACTTTATAATTCACCCCTCCACTTT.

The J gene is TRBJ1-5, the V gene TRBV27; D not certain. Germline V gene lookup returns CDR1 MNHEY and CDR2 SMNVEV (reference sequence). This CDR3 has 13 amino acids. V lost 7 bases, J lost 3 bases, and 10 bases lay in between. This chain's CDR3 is CASTPNFNQPQHF. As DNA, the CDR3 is TGTGCCAGCACACCAAATTTCAATCAGCCCCAGCATTTT.

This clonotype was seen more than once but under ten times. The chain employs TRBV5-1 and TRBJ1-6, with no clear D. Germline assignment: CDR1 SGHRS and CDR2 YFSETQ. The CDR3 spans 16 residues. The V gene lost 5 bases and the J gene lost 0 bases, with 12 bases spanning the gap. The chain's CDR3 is CASRPGRPSYNSPLHF. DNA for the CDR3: TGCGCCAGCAGACCTGGACGACCCTCCTATAATTCACCCCTCCACTTT.